This TCR beta chain was sequenced in a study of T cells after yellow fever vaccination. Study in general: It was SMART-Seq v4 Ultra Low Input that prepared the fractions with low cell numbers. Study results and caveats: Though weaker, the secondary response peaked faster, on day 5 versus 15. Repertoires sorted by FACS could include abundant clonotypes that are contaminants from the bulk population.

TCRdb itself ran the 5' RACE reads through MiXCR, one entry per CDR3 protein. The table has around 310,000 distinct CDR3 sequences, approximately 4.2% seen once. The sample holds a few counts of this clonotype. What it recognizes is unknown. This specimen was PBMCs, taken 5 days after the yellow fever booster vaccination. This receptor was obtained from a man between 18 and 35 years old who received the YFV17D yellow fever vaccine.

The CDR3 DNA sequence: TGTGCCAGCAGCAAGGACACACCAATGCAAGAGACCCAGTACTTC. Translating it yields CASSKDTPMQETQYF. The chain recombines TRBV21-1 with TRBJ2-5; the DNA was not compared with TRBD1, the D call given in the table. TRBV21-1 is deemed a pseudogene. The CDR3 length is 15 residues.